This record concerns one T cell receptor (beta chain) sequence. Authors' processing steps: By means of reference gene primer amplification, nucleated cell counts were estimated. Using immunoSEQ multiplex PCR, the repertoire was profiled, and TCRdb retains in-frame clones only, with some absent. V and J calls plus clone size are reproduced from that table; the DNA served to infer D and trimming. Of fewer than 200,000 clones in the sample, about 80% were seen once. The record originates from a study of blood T cell repertoires in COVID-19. Study background: Specimens from acute and convalescent COVID-19 originated in the United States, Italy and Spain. T cells, B-cell-depleted T cells, or PBMCs supplied cDNA or gDNA.

CDR1 and CDR2 (germline): ENHRY, SYGVKD. V gave up 10 bases and J gave up 5 bases, with 12 bases separating them. This CDR3 is built from 11 residues. This clonotype was sampled from a man aged 55 to 70 with acute or convalescent COVID-19. The sample consisted of peripheral blood. This chain connects TRBV10-3 to TRBJ2-7, with D uncertain. This chain's CDR3 is CATSQQNEQYF. CDR3 coding DNA: TGTGCCACCAGCCAACAAAACGAGCAGTACTTC.